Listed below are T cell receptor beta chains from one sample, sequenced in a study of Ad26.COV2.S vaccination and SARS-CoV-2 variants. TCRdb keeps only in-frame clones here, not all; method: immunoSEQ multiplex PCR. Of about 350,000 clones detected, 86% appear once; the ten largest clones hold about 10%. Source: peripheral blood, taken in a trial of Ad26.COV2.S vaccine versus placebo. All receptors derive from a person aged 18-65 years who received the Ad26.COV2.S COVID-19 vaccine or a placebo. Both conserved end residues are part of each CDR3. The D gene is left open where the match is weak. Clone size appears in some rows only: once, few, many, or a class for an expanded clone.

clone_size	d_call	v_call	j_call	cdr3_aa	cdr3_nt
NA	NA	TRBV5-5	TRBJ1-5	CASSLEGDPNQPQHF	TGTGCCAGCAGCTTGGAAGGGGACCCCAATCAGCCCCAGCATTTT
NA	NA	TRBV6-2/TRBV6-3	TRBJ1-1	CASSLWTARMGNTEAFF	TGTGCCAGCAGTTTATGGACAGCTCGGATGGGGAACACTGAAGCTTTCTTT
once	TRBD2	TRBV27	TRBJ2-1	CASSFQRGLEQFF	TGTGCCAGCAGTTTCCAACGGGGACTAGAGCAGTTCTTC
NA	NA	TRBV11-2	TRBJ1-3	CASSLDGGLFGNTIYF	TGTGCCAGCAGCTTAGATGGGGGGCTGTTTGGAAACACCATATATTTT
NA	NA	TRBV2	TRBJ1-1	CASSERRKNTEAFF	TGTGCCAGCAGTGAACGACGGAAGAACACTGAAGCTTTCTTT
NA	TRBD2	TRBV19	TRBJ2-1	CASSIAASGVQFF	TGTGCCAGTAGTATAGCTGCTAGCGGGGTGCAGTTCTTC
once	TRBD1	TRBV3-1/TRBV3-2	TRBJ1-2	CASSLQGASGYTF	TGTGCCAGCAGCTTACAGGGGGCAAGTGGCTACACCTTC
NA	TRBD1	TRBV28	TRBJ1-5	CASSKTGSYQPQHF	TGTGCCAGCAGTAAGACAGGGAGCTATCAGCCCCAGCATTTT
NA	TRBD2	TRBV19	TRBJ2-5	CASSPSAGGRKETQYF	TGTGCCAGTAGCCCCTCCGCGGGGGGCCGCAAAGAGACCCAGTACTTC
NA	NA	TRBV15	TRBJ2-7	CATSREGTRYEQYF	TGTGCCACCAGCAGAGAGGGGACTCGCTACGAGCAGTACTTC
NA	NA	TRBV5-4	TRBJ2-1	CASARLGSYNEQFF	TGTGCCAGCGCCCGGTTGGGGTCCTACAATGAGCAGTTCTTC
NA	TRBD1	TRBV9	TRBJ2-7	CASSRDRGSYEQYF	TGTGCCAGCAGCCGAGACAGGGGTTCCTACGAGCAGTACTTC
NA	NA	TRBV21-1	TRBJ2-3	CARTPFALTTDTQYF	TGTGCCAGAACCCCATTCGCGCTTACCACAGATACGCAGTATTTT
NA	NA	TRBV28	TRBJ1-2	CASSEGTYPTKGF	TGTGCCAGCAGTGAGGGGACATACCCGACAAAGGGGTTC
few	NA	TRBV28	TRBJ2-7	CASIASHSYEQYF	TGTGCCAGCATCGCGAGCCACTCCTACGAGCAGTACTTC
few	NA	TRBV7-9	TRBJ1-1	CASSPNRRGNTEAFF	TGTGCCAGCAGCCCCAACAGGCGGGGGAACACTGAAGCTTTCTTT
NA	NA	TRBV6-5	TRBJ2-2	CASSYGRNTGELFF	TGTGCCAGCAGTTACGGACGGAACACCGGGGAGCTGTTTTTT
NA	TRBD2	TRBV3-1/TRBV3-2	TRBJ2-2	CASSISGVNTGELFF	TGTGCCAGCAGTATTAGCGGGGTTAACACCGGGGAGCTGTTTTTT